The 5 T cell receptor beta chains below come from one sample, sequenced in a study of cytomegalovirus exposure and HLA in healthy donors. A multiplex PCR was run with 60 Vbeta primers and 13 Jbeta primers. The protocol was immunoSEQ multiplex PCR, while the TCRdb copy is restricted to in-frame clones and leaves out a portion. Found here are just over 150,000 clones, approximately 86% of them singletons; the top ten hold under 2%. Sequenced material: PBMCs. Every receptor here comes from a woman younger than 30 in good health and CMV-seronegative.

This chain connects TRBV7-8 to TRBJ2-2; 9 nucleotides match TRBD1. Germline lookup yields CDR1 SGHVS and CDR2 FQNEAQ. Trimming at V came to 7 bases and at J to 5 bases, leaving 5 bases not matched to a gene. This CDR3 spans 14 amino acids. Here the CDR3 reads CASTGTGQTGELFF. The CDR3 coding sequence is TGTGCCAGCACGGGGACAGGGCAAACCGGGGAGCTGTTTTTT.

The CDR3 here is CASSNQAAYGYTF. The CDR3 coding sequence is TGTGCCAGTAGTAATCAGGCAGCCTATGGCTACACCTTC. The V and J genes are TRBV19 and TRBJ1-2; D not resolved. Germline CDR1 and CDR2: LNHDA and SQIVND (reference sequence). V lost 4 bases and J 4 bases, leaving 10 bases between the germline ends. The CDR3 extends over 13 amino acids. The variable domain in full, with the rest retrieved from reference TRBV19 and TRBJ1-2, is DGGITQSPKYLFRKEGQNVTLSCEQNLNHDAMYWYRQDPGQGLRLIYYSQIVNDFQKGDIAEGYSVSREKKESFPLTVTSAQKNPTAFYLCASSNQAAYGYTFGSGTRLTVV.

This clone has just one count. The CDR3 coding sequence is TGTGCCAGCAGTTACTCGAGGTCGCCAAGAAACACTGAAGCTTTCTTT. Translation: CASSYSRSPRNTEAFF. J is TRBJ1-1 and V is TRBV6-5, with D uncertain. Germline V gene sequence: CDR1 MNHEY, CDR2 SVGAGI. The CDR3 loop spans 16 amino acids. V gave up 0 bases and J gave up 2 bases, with 13 bases separating them.

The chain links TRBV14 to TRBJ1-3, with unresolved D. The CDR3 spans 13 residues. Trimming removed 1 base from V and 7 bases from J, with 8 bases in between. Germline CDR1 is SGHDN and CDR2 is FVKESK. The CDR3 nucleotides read TGTGCCAGCAGCCAAGGGGGAGTCAACACCATATATTTT. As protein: CASSQGGVNTIYF.

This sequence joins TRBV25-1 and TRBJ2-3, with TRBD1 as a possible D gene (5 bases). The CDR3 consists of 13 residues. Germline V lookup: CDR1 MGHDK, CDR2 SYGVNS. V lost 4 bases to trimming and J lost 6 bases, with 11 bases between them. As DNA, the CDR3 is TGTGCCAGCAGTGCTAAACAGGACGATACGCAGTATTTT. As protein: CASSAKQDDTQYF.